Listed here are 7 T cell receptor beta chains from one sample, sequenced in a study of monozygotic twins with inflammatory bowel disease. TCRdb re-called the 5' RACE reads; one entry per CDR3 protein, DNA not given. The table lists 150,000 to 200,000 distinct CDR3 sequences. The sequencing sample was made of blood. The receptors come from a human donor with ulcerative colitis or Crohn's disease, or a healthy co-twin of an affected twin (not recorded which).

The chain employs TRBV12-3 or TRBV12-4 and TRBJ1-5. The CDR3 is 13 amino acids. The CDR3 loop reads CASSLTARQPQHF.

This rearrangement joins TRBV10-3 to TRBJ2-1; the D call of TRBD2 rests on TCRdb alone, since no DNA is present to check it. Per germline, CDR1 ENHRY and CDR2 SYGVKD. There are 15 residues in the CDR3. CDR3 in amino acids: CAISESLAGGHEQFF.

This chain connects TRBV7-2 to TRBJ2-7; as DNA is missing, the TRBD1 call by TCRdb cannot be tested. Germline V gene lookup returns CDR1 SGHTA and CDR2 FQGNSA. This CDR3 is 14 amino acids long. CDR3 protein: CASSLRAAAYEQYF.

The genes are TRBV28 and TRBJ2-3; lacking DNA, the TRBD1 call made by TCRdb goes unchecked. Germline V lookup: CDR1 MDHEN, CDR2 SYDVKM. The CDR3 runs to 14 residues. The CDR3 spells CASTPPGPTDTQYF.

The genes are TRBV5-1 and TRBJ1-1; absent DNA, TCRdb's TRBD1 call cannot be checked. The V gene's germline CDR1 is SGHRS and CDR2 YFSETQ. The CDR3 runs 13 residues. The CDR3 spells CASMRGENTEAFF. Full variable domain (rest looked up from reference TRBV5-1 and TRBJ1-1): KAGVTQTPRYLIKTRGQQVTLSCSPISGHRSVSWYQQTPGQGLQFLFEYFSETQRNKGNFPGRFSGRQFSNSRSEMNVSTLELGDSALYLCASMRGENTEAFFGQGTRLTVV.

The genes are TRBV21-1 and TRBJ1-5. TRBV21-1 is tagged as a pseudogene. CDR3 size: 16 residues. The CDR3 region is CASSKVTGKGNQPQHF.

The chain combines TRBV27 with TRBJ1-2; the TCRdb D gene call, TRBD1, has no DNA to confirm it. The CDR3 length is 14 residues. Germline V gene lookup returns CDR1 MNHEY and CDR2 SMNVEV (reference sequence). CDR3 sequence reads: CASSRDRDPYGYTF.